This entry describes one TCR beta chain. No antigen is known for it. These data come from a study of T-cell reconstitution after alpha-beta-depleted transplantation in children. Study-wide results and limits: The study reportedly traced alpha-beta T cells about two months after transplant to several hundred expanded graft clones.

CDR1 and CDR2 from the germline V gene are SGHAT and FQDESV (reference sequence). Trimming at V came to 5 bases and at J to 0 bases, leaving 10 bases not matched to a gene. This CDR3 has 19 amino acids. As it was prepared, the TCRbeta library received unique molecular identifiers. TCRdb re-called the PCR reads with MiXCR, one entry per CDR3 protein. The sample lists about a million distinct CDR3 sequences, about 26% occurring once. The chain recombines TRBV11-1 with TRBJ2-1; 13 bases are shared with TRBD2. The receptor comes from a boy younger than two who had a stem cell transplant for SCID, so the T cells may come from the graft donor. The sequencing here drew on PBMCs, mostly from graft donor cells, taken 360 days after TCRalphabeta/CD19-depleted stem cell transplant. In DNA, the CDR3 is TGTGCCAGCAGCCCTAGACTAGCGGGGGGTCCGAGCTCCTACAATGAGCAGTTCTTC. This sequence encodes CASSPRLAGGPSSYNEQFF.